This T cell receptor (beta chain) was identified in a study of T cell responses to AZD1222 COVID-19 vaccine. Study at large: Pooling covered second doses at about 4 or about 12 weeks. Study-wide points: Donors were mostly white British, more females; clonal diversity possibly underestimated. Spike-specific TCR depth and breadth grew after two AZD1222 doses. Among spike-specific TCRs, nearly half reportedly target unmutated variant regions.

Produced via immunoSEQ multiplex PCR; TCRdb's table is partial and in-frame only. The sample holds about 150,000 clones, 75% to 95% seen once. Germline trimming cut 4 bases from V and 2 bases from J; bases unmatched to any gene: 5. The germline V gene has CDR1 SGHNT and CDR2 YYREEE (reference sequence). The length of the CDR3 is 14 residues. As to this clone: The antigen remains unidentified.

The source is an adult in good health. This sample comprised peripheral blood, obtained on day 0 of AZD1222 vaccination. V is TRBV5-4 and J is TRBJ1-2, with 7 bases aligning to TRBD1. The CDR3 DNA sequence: TGTGCCAGCAGCCCGGGACAGTTAAACTATGGCTACACCTTC. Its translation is CASSPGQLNYGYTF.